Each of the 30 T cell receptor beta chains below was sequenced from the same sample in a study of CD8+ T cells in alopecia areata. Reverse transcription of extracted RNA yielded cDNA, which provided the sequencing template. Data came from immunoSEQ multiplex PCR; TCRdb stores just in-frame clones and leaves some out. The sample holds roughly 150,000 clones; 85% to 90% are singletons and the top ten take approximately 15%. Source: CD8+ T cells sorted from blood, taken at week 0. These receptors all stem from a human donor with alopecia areata.

Concerning this clone: Other DNA sequences of this sample code for an identical CDR3. The J gene is TRBJ2-1, the V gene TRBV5-1, with a possible D match to TRBD2 (5 bases). V was cut by 0 bases and J by 0 bases, with 7 bases left in between. This CDR3 has 15 residues. Germline-derived CDR1 and CDR2 are SGHRS and YFSETQ. The CDR3, as DNA: TGCGCCAGCAGCTTGGGGGAGAGCTCCTACAATGAGCAGTTCTTC. This translates into CASSLGESSYNEQFF.

This chain joins TRBV5-1 and TRBJ2-7; D remains ambiguous. With 4 bases removed from V and 5 bases from J, the gap between germline ends came to 13 bases. CDR1 SGHRS and CDR2 YFSETQ come from the germline V gene. This CDR3 region has 13 residues. The CDR3 sequence: CASSPLASDEQYF. Here the CDR3 DNA reads TGCGCCAGCAGCCCCCTTGCTTCTGACGAGCAGTACTTC.

As to this clone: The sample has other DNA sequences that encode this CDR3 too. The chain links TRBV4-1 to TRBJ2-7; D is uncertain. Trimming removed 0 bases at V and 4 bases at J, with 7 bases between. The CDR3 runs to 13 residues. Germline V gene sequence: CDR1 MGHRA, CDR2 YSYEKL. Here the CDR3 reads CASSQDRGYEQYF. In DNA, the CDR3 is TGCGCCAGCAGCCAAGATCGAGGATACGAGCAGTACTTC.

The chain carries TRBV5-6 and TRBJ2-7, with a weak D call TRBD1 (6 bases). This CDR3 region has 13 residues. The germline V gene encodes CDR1 SGHDT and CDR2 YYEEEE. Trimming stripped 5 bases from V and 2 bases from J, with 11 bases between. In DNA, the CDR3 is TGTGCCAGCAGTCACACAGGGACCTACGAGCAGTACTTC. Translation: CASSHTGTYEQYF.

J is TRBJ2-3 and V is TRBV27, with D unresolved. Germline CDR1 reads MNHEY; CDR2 reads SMNVEV (reference sequence). The CDR3 is 11 amino acids. Between the trimmed V and J ends, which lost 5 bases and 8 bases, there was a span of 8 bases. The CDR3 here is CASSLGFTQYF. As DNA, the CDR3 is TGTGCCAGCAGTCTGGGGTTTACGCAGTATTTT.

This clone has only a few counts. The CDR3 DNA reads TGTGCCAGCAGTTATGGGGGGAACACTGAAGCTTTCTTT. Amino acids: CASSYGGNTEAFF. This chain links TRBV6-5 with TRBJ1-1; possibly TRBD1 for D (5 bases). CDR1 is MNHEY and CDR2 is SVGAGI in the germline V gene. The CDR3 is 13 residues long. Trimming removed 3 bases from V and 1 base from J, with 6 bases in between.

J is TRBJ1-1 and V is TRBV27; no clear D gene. The length of the CDR3 is 13 residues. The V end was cut by 6 bases, the J end by 8 bases, with 16 bases between. Germline V CDR1 and CDR2: MNHEY, SMNVEV (reference sequence). The CDR3 sequence is CASSHRTPWEAFF. CDR3 sequence (DNA): TGTGCCAGCAGCCATCGGACGCCCTGGGAAGCTTTCTTT.

The J gene is TRBJ2-7, the V gene TRBV19, with a weak D call TRBD2 (6 bases). Germline loops: CDR1 LNHDA, CDR2 SQIVND (reference sequence). CDR3 length equals 12 residues. V was pared by 5 bases and J by 6 bases, with 11 bases between. CDR3 region: CASSWWGGEQYF. CDR3 coding DNA: TGTGCCAGTAGTTGGTGGGGAGGCGAGCAGTACTTC. Full variable domain (missing parts from reference TRBV19 and TRBJ2-7): DGGITQSPKYLFRKEGQNVTLSCEQNLNHDAMYWYRQDPGQGLRLIYYSQIVNDFQKGDIAEGYSVSREKKESFPLTVTSAQKNPTAFYLCASSWWGGEQYFGPGTRLTVT.

The gene calls are TRBV6-5 and TRBJ2-1; 11 bases line up with TRBD2. CDR1 and CDR2 (germline): MNHEY, SVGAGI. The CDR3 contains 13 residues. After removal of 2 bases from V and 12 bases from J, the junction contained 3 bases not matched to a gene. CDR3 protein: CASSYTTSGGQFF. The CDR3 DNA follows: TGTGCCAGCAGTTACACAACTAGCGGGGGGCAGTTCTTC.

In its sample, this clone was seen once. CDR3 sequence: CASQGLAVRGEQYF. The CDR3 DNA is TGTGCCAGCCAAGGACTAGCGGTCCGAGGCGAGCAGTACTTC. V usage is TRBV27 and J usage is TRBJ2-7, with TRBD2 matching 10 bases. The CDR3 length is 14 residues. Looked up from germline, CDR1 is MNHEY and CDR2 is SMNVEV (reference sequence). The V gene end was trimmed by 8 bases and the J gene end by 6 bases; junction bases not matched to a gene: 10.

The chain combines TRBV29-1 with TRBJ1-1; D remains unclear. Trimming removed 1 base at V and 1 base at J, with 7 bases between. Germline V CDR1 and CDR2: SQVTM, ANQGSEA. This CDR3 contains 13 residues. The CDR3 nucleotides read TGCAGCGTTGAAGTCGGCACGAACACTGAAGCTTTCTTT. This sequence encodes CSVEVGTNTEAFF.

The chain uses TRBV29-1 and TRBJ2-3, with D hard to call. The germline V gene encodes CDR1 SQVTM and CDR2 ANQGSEA. Trimming pared 3 bases from V and 0 bases from J, leaving 10 bases between. The CDR3 has 14 residues. The CDR3 nucleotides read TGCAGCGTTGATAGTTGGGAAAGCACAGATACGCAGTATTTT. This codes for CSVDSWESTDTQYF.

The chain couples TRBV15 to TRBJ2-1, with TRBD1 matching over 11 bases. In germline, CDR1 is LNHNV, CDR2 YYDKDF (reference sequence). There are 14 residues in the CDR3. Trimming removed 3 bases from V and 10 bases from J; junction bases left unmatched: 5. CDR3 in DNA: TGTGCCACCAGCAGTGGACAGGGGGCCAGGGAGCAGTTCTTC. It is translated as CATSSGQGAREQFF.

The V and J genes are TRBV6-1 and TRBJ2-5, with TRBD1 as a possible D gene (6 bases). This CDR3 contains 17 residues. Trimming took off 3 bases at V and 2 bases at J, with 19 bases between the two ends. The germline V gene encodes CDR1 MNHNS and CDR2 SASEGT. CDR3 nucleotides: TGTGCCAGCAGTGACCGGACAGAGGTGACGATTCAAGAGACCCAGTACTTC. Its protein is CASSDRTEVTIQETQYF.

The chain combines TRBV7-9 with TRBJ1-5, with unresolved D. The germline gives CDR1 SEHNR, CDR2 FQNEAQ (reference sequence). This CDR3 region has 12 residues. The V end lost 2 bases, the J end lost 4 bases, and 3 bases lay between the germline ends. The CDR3 bases are TGTGCCAGCAGCTTACAGAATCAGCCCCAGCATTTT. Its translation: CASSLQNQPQHF.

V gene TRBV6-1 combines with J gene TRBJ2-4; maybe TRBD1 (5 bases). There are 11 residues in the CDR3. Trimming stripped 7 bases from V and 10 bases from J, with 11 bases between. Germline V CDR1 and CDR2: MNHNS, SASEGT. The DNA for the CDR3 is TGTGCCAGCACTGACAGCGAAATTCAGTACTTC. Translating gives CASTDSEIQYF.

As concerns this clone: This CDR3 is also generated by other DNA sequences in the sample. V gene TRBV7-9 combines with J gene TRBJ2-3; D ambiguous. CDR1 is SEHNR, CDR2 FQNEAQ, per germline (reference sequence). Trimming left V 2 bases short and J 0 bases short, with 0 bases between. The CDR3 runs to 12 residues. The CDR3 DNA sequence: TGTGCCAGCAGCTTAAGCACAGATACGCAGTATTTT. Translating gives CASSLSTDTQYF.

As for this clone: The same CDR3 can be traced to other DNA sequences in this sample. The gene calls are TRBV27 and TRBJ2-3; D ambiguous. This CDR3 has 13 residues. From germline, CDR1 is MNHEY and CDR2 SMNVEV (reference sequence). Trimming stripped 0 bases from V and 1 base from J, with 2 bases between. The CDR3 here is CASSLSGTDTQYF. The CDR3 DNA follows: TGTGCCAGCAGTTTATCGGGCACAGATACGCAGTATTTT.

This clone was picked up a small number of times. The CDR3: CSVGQATYNEQFF. The CDR3 region has the DNA TGCAGCGTGGGACAGGCCACCTACAATGAGCAGTTCTTC. The chain couples TRBV29-1 to TRBJ2-1; 8 bases match TRBD1. V trimming: 6 bases; J trimming: 2 bases; junction bases outside the gene matches: 3. Germline V gives CDR1 SQVTM, CDR2 ANQGSEA. CDR3 length: 13 amino acids.

The gene calls are TRBV4-1 and TRBJ2-7; D is ambiguous. CDR1 is MGHRA and CDR2 is YSYEKL in the germline V gene. The CDR3 sequence is 15 residues long. Trimming stripped 2 bases from V and 1 base from J, with 12 bases between. The CDR3 region is CASSQISRRSYEQYF. The CDR3 nucleotides are TGCGCCAGCAGCCAAATCTCTCGTAGGTCCTACGAGCAGTACTTC.

Points on this clone: The sample holds other DNA sequences that translate to the same CDR3. The chain uses TRBV4-1 and TRBJ2-7, with TRBD1 matching 7 bases. This CDR3 contains 14 residues. Unmatched junction bases numbered 4, after V lost 1 base and J lost 4 bases. CDR1 and CDR2 from the germline V gene are MGHRA and YSYEKL. Here the CDR3 reads CASSQGGGGYEQYF. CDR3 DNA: TGCGCCAGCAGCCAAGGAGGGGGCGGGTACGAGCAGTACTTC.

The chain recombines TRBV5-4 with TRBJ2-3; the D gene is possibly TRBD1 (5 bases). The CDR3 extends over 18 amino acids. The V end was cut by 0 bases, the J end by 1 base, with 18 bases between. CDR1 and CDR2 from the germline V gene are SGHNT and YYREEE (reference sequence). CDR3 sequence: CASSLADLGRGRTDTQYF. The CDR3 DNA sequence: TGTGCCAGCAGCTTGGCCGATCTAGGTAGGGGCCGCACAGATACGCAGTATTTT.

Regarding this clone: In the same sample, other DNA sequences code for this CDR3. This chain uses TRBV6-1 with TRBJ2-2; 11 positions agree with TRBD2. The ends lost 2 bases at V and 4 bases at J; junction bases unmatched: 0. CDR3 length: 15 residues. Germline V CDR1 and CDR2: MNHNS, SASEGT. This chain's CDR3 is CASSELAGGTGELFF. Written as DNA, the CDR3 is TGTGCCAGCAGTGAACTAGCGGGGGGCACCGGGGAGCTGTTTTTT.

The chain links TRBV29-1 to TRBJ2-7; 7 nucleotides agree with TRBD1. Germline CDR1 is SQVTM and CDR2 is ANQGSEA. This CDR3 spans 12 amino acids. V dropped 3 bases and J dropped 6; count of bases not matched to a gene: 5. The CDR3 bases are TGCAGCGTTGAGGGGACAGCGGCCGAGCAGTACTTC. This sequence encodes CSVEGTAAEQYF.

This clone came up once. The chain has TRBV27 and TRBJ2-7, with 10 bases that match TRBD1. The CDR3 extends over 15 amino acids. V shed 6 bases, J shed 3 bases, and the junction held 8 bases outside the gene matches. The germline V gene has CDR1 MNHEY and CDR2 SMNVEV (reference sequence). CDR3 sequence reads: CASRYSGQGFYEQYF. The CDR3 DNA is TGTGCCAGCAGATATTCGGGACAGGGGTTCTACGAGCAGTACTTC.

The CDR3 here is CASVTTDTQYF. CDR3 nucleotides: TGTGCCAGCGTCACCACGGATACGCAGTATTTT. The chain has TRBV2 and TRBJ2-3, with no clear D. CDR3 length equals 11 residues. V lost 8 bases and J 6 bases, leaving 9 bases between the germline ends. Germline V gene lookup returns CDR1 SNHLY and CDR2 FYNNEI.

The genes are TRBV7-9 and TRBJ2-5, with D unresolved. The better agreement between TRBJ2-7 and the DNA end casts doubt on the J call. Per the germline V gene, CDR1 is SEHNR and CDR2 is FQNEAQ (reference sequence). This CDR3 region has 11 residues. The CDR3 loop reads CASSASYEQYF. The DNA of the CDR3 is TGTGCCAGCAGCGCTTCTTACGAGCAGTACTTC.

The chain has TRBV27 and TRBJ1-4; unclear D gene. V was cut by 2 bases and J by 4 bases, with 5 bases left in between. The CDR3 loop spans 13 amino acids. Looked up from germline, CDR1 is MNHEY and CDR2 is SMNVEV (reference sequence). In nucleotides, the CDR3 is TGTGCCAGCAGTTTAAGTGTTAATGAAAAACTGTTTTTT. Its protein product is CASSLSVNEKLFF.

The chain has TRBV5-1 and TRBJ1-1; the match to TRBD1 covers 9 bases. CDR3 size: 20 residues. V gave up 2 bases and J gave up 1 base; unmatched junction bases: 18. Looked up from germline, CDR1 is SGHRS and CDR2 is YFSETQ. The CDR3 here is CASSLGTGPNLREPNTEAFF. The CDR3 bases are TGCGCCAGCAGCTTAGGGACAGGGCCGAATCTTCGGGAACCGAACACTGAAGCTTTCTTT.

Regarding this clone: The same CDR3 is also encoded by other DNA sequences in this sample. CDR3 DNA: TGCGCCAGCAGCCCAAGGGGAAGCACTGAAGCTTTCTTT. Translating gives CASSPRGSTEAFF. The chain uses TRBV5-1 and TRBJ1-1; the D gene is possibly TRBD1 (5 bases). The CDR3 covers 13 residues. V shed 4 bases and J shed 4 bases, with 11 bases lying between them. In germline, CDR1 is SGHRS, CDR2 YFSETQ.